The clone carrying this T cell receptor beta chain showed up many times. Its antigen is unknown. TCRdb processed the 5' RACE reads anew with MiXCR; each CDR3 protein has one entry. The table lists about 72,000 distinct CDR3 sequences, approximately 8.3% of them singletons, with 3.2% in the top ten. Germline CDR1 and CDR2: DFQATT and SNEGSKA (reference sequence). The CDR3 extends over 14 amino acids. V was clipped by 0 bases and J by 5 bases; unmatched bases: 4. The data originate from a study of early T cells in non-severe SARS-CoV-2 infection. Across the whole study: With bulk RNA from unsorted whole blood as input, sequencing yielded unpaired chains.

Study outcomes and limitations: Reliance on VDJdb matching favored anti-spike CD8 responses; private and CD4 specificities were missed.

The sequence was obtained from an adult who was a healthcare worker with PCR-confirmed SARS-CoV-2 infection or an uninfected control (not recorded which). The chain uses TRBV20-1 and TRBJ1-5; 7 bases are shared with TRBD1. The sample comprised whole blood. For the CDR3, the DNA is TGCAGTGCTAGAGAAGGAGGGGGCCATCAGCCCCAGCATTTT. Its translation: CSAREGGGHQPQHF.